This entry lists 18 T cell receptor beta chains sequenced from one sample in a study of cytotoxic CD8 clonotypes in ibrutinib-treated CLL. Produced via immunoSEQ multiplex PCR; TCRdb's table is partial and in-frame only. The repertoire holds 200,000 to 250,000 clones, with 70% as singletons. Here the sequenced sample was PBMCs, taken after 24 months of ibrutinib treatment. These receptors came from a human donor with chronic lymphocytic leukemia.

This rearrangement joins TRBV4-3 to TRBJ2-5, with 7 bases that match TRBD1. Trimming took 4 bases from V and 3 from J; bases not matched to a gene: 8. The germline gives CDR1 LGHNA, CDR2 YSLEER. This CDR3 is 15 amino acids long. The CDR3 protein is CASSLGIDREETQYF. For the CDR3, the DNA is TGCGCCAGCAGCCTCGGAATAGACAGGGAAGAGACCCAGTACTTC.

The chain joins TRBV28 to TRBJ2-5; D gene unclear. Per the germline V gene, CDR1 is MDHEN and CDR2 is SYDVKM. Trimming shortened V by 2 bases and J by 5 bases, and 9 bases separated the two germline ends. The CDR3 loop spans 13 amino acids. The CDR3 reads CASSLTPRETQYF. The DNA of the CDR3 is TGTGCCAGCAGTTTAACGCCTCGGGAGACCCAGTACTTC.

This clone was detected once. V is TRBV27 and J is TRBJ2-7; possible D gene TRBD1, 5 bases. Between the trimmed V and J ends, which lost 6 bases and 6 bases, there was a span of 15 bases. This CDR3 is 13 amino acids long. Germline CDR1 reads MNHEY; CDR2 reads SMNVEV (reference sequence). The CDR3 protein is CASRRNQGIEQYF. The CDR3 nucleotides read TGTGCCAGCAGACGGAACCAGGGAATCGAGCAGTACTTC.

This clone was recorded a few times. The gene calls are TRBV4-3 and TRBJ2-1, with TRBD2 identical over 7 bases. CDR3 length equals 16 residues. Unmatched junction bases numbered 5, after V lost 0 bases and J lost 3 bases. Looked up from germline, CDR1 is LGHNA and CDR2 is YSLEER. CDR3 DNA sequence: TGCGCCAGCAGCCAAGAAGATCGCGGGAGCTACAATGAGCAGTTCTTC. Translating it yields CASSQEDRGSYNEQFF.

The genes are TRBV11-3 and TRBJ2-5, with D tentatively TRBD2 (5 bases). Germline lookup yields CDR1 SGHNT and CDR2 YENEEA. V lost 2 bases, J lost 1 base, and 8 bases lay in between. The length of the CDR3 is 14 residues. DNA of the CDR3: TGTGCCAGCAGCTTAAACGGGATCCAAGAGACCCAGTACTTC. This sequence encodes CASSLNGIQETQYF.

The V gene is TRBV20-1, the J gene TRBJ1-4; D is uncertain. The CDR3 is 11 residues long. Germline lookup yields CDR1 DFQATT and CDR2 SNEGSKA (reference sequence). The V and J ends lost 5 bases and 5 bases respectively, with 6 bases between them. The CDR3 protein is CSAVMNEKLFF. CDR3 DNA: TGCAGTGCTGTTATGAATGAAAAACTGTTTTTT.

The chain recombines TRBV13 with TRBJ2-2, with TRBD1 matching 8 bases. The length of the CDR3 is 13 residues. Losses at the gene ends were 5 bases for V and 5 bases for J; bases not matched to a gene: 1. Germline CDR1 is PRHDT and CDR2 is FYEKMQ (reference sequence). The CDR3 reads CASSDRGTGELFF. CDR3 sequence (DNA): TGTGCCAGCAGCGACAGGGGAACCGGGGAGCTGTTTTTT.

The V call is TRBV2, the J call TRBJ2-2; 8 bases are a match to TRBD2. The CDR3 totals 15 residues. V lost 6 bases and J lost 2; bases outside the gene matches: 5. Germline assignment: CDR1 SNHLY and CDR2 FYNNEI. This chain's CDR3 is CASRESGRNTGELFF. The CDR3 bases are TGTGCCAGCAGGGAAAGCGGGAGAAACACCGGGGAGCTGTTTTTT.

This chain connects TRBV30 to TRBJ1-2, with D unclear. Germline V gives CDR1 GTSNPN, CDR2 SVGIG (reference sequence). CDR3 length equals 9 residues. V lost 8 bases to trimming and J lost 8 bases, with 9 bases between them. The CDR3, as DNA: TGTGCCGTCACGCCGGGCTACACCTTC. This gives the protein CAVTPGYTF.

The chain recombines TRBV5-1 with TRBJ2-7; 8 bases agree with TRBD1. The CDR3 length is 15 residues. V shed 4 bases and J 1 base; nucleotides not matched to a gene: 7. Germline values: CDR1 SGHRS, CDR2 YFSETQ. As DNA, the CDR3 is TGCGCCAGCAGCAGGGGACAGGAAATATCCTACGAGCAGTACTTC. Translated: CASSRGQEISYEQYF.

The V and J genes are TRBV27 and TRBJ2-1; D gene unclear. CDR3 length equals 15 residues. The germline gives CDR1 MNHEY, CDR2 SMNVEV (reference sequence). V was clipped by 0 bases and J by 1 base, with 7 bases between them. In nucleotides, the CDR3 is TGTGCCAGCAGTTTATCACCCCATTCCTACAATGAGCAGTTCTTC. Its protein product is CASSLSPHSYNEQFF.

The chain recombines TRBV29-1 with TRBJ2-3; 9 bases align to TRBD2. CDR1 is SQVTM, CDR2 ANQGSEA, per germline. The junction had 7 bases not matched to a gene; V was cut back by 5 bases and J by 4 bases. The CDR3 has 14 residues. CDR3 residues: CSVLSGSFPDTQYF. The CDR3 DNA sequence: TGCAGCGTTCTTAGCGGGAGTTTTCCAGATACGCAGTATTTT.

This chain connects TRBV5-5 to TRBJ2-5; 7 bases agree with TRBD1. Germline V gene data show CDR1 as SGHKS and CDR2 as YYEKEE (reference sequence). V gave up 4 bases and J gave up 0 bases; unmatched junction bases: 9. This CDR3 is 16 amino acids long. CDR3 amino acids: CASSRGQTGYQETQYF. The CDR3 DNA reads TGTGCCAGCAGCCGTGGTCAGACAGGGTACCAAGAGACCCAGTACTTC.

This clone was observed a handful of times. V and J are TRBV11-3 and TRBJ2-3, with a weak D call TRBD2 (5 bases). CDR1 and CDR2 from the germline V gene are SGHNT and YENEEA. This CDR3 comprises 16 residues. The V end lost 4 bases, the J end lost 3 bases, and 17 bases lay between the germline ends. The CDR3 protein is CASSSFMREWTDTQYF. The CDR3 coding sequence is TGTGCCAGCAGCTCATTTATGAGGGAGTGGACAGATACGCAGTATTTT.

The chain recombines TRBV28 with TRBJ1-4; D is perhaps TRBD1 (5 bases). The CDR3 sequence is 15 residues long. CDR1 and CDR2 from the germline V gene are MDHEN and SYDVKM. Trimming left V 7 bases short and J 7 bases short, with 19 bases between. The DNA for the CDR3 is TGTGCCAGCACCCTTAGGGGTCTCGGGGGTGAAAAACTGTTTTTT. It specifies CASTLRGLGGEKLFF.

This chain joins TRBV27 and TRBJ2-1; D unresolved. Germline values: CDR1 MNHEY, CDR2 SMNVEV (reference sequence). The germline V and J ends were trimmed by 2 bases and 4 bases, with 6 bases remaining between them. CDR3 size: 13 residues. The CDR3 DNA is TGTGCCAGCAGTTTACCCTCTTACAATGAGCAGTTCTTC. Amino acids: CASSLPSYNEQFF.

This clone has just a few counts. The CDR3 reads CASSLAGGSTGELFF. As DNA, the CDR3 is TGTGCTAGCTCCCTAGCGGGAGGTAGCACCGGGGAGCTGTTTTTT. This sequence joins TRBV7-7 and TRBJ2-2; TRBD2 matches at 11 bases. CDR1 and CDR2 from the germline V gene are SSHAT and FNYEAQ (reference sequence). The CDR3 contains 15 residues. Based on the CDR3 plus reference TRBV7-7 and TRBJ2-2, the full variable domain is GAGVSQSPRYKVTKRGQDVTLRCDPISSHATLYWYQQALGQGPEFLTYFNYEAQPDKSGLPSDRFSAERPEGSISTLTIQRTEQRDSAMYRCASSLAGGSTGELFFGEGSRLTVL.

This clone was seen only a few times. The chain couples TRBV28 to TRBJ1-2, with 7 nucleotides matching TRBD1. V gave up 4 bases and J gave up 4 bases; unmatched junction bases: 6. CDR1 and CDR2 (germline): MDHEN, SYDVKM. The CDR3 extends over 14 amino acids. The CDR3 DNA is TGTGCCAGCAGTTCCGCCGAGGGGGCCTATGGCTACACCTTC. It codes for CASSSAEGAYGYTF.